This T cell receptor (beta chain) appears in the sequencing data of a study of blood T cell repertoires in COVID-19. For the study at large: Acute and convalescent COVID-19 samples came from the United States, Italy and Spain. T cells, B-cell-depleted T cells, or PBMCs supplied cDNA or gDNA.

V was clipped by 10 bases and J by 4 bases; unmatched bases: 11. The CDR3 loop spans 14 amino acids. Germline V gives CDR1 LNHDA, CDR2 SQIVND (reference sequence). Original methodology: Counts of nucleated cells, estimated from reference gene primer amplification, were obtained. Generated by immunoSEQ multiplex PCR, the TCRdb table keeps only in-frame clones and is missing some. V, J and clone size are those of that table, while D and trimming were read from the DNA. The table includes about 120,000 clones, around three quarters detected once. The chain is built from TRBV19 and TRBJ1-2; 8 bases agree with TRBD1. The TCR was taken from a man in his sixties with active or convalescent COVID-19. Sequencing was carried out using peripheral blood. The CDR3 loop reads CATLGWTGSYGYTF. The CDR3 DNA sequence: TGTGCCACCCTCGGTTGGACAGGGTCCTATGGCTACACCTTC.